This T cell receptor (beta chain) was sequenced in a study of cytomegalovirus exposure and HLA in healthy donors. Trimming removed 0 bases from V and 4 bases from J, with 10 bases in between. CDR1 and CDR2 from the germline V gene are MNHEY and SVGAGI. There are 14 residues in the CDR3. PCR employed 60 Vbeta and 13 Jbeta primers. The repertoire was sequenced with immunoSEQ multiplex PCR; TCRdb's copy has only in-frame clones and lacks some. The repertoire holds about 160,000 clones, with about 80% as singletons. The study, taken as a whole, reports: Fewer N-insertions than the roughly 650-donor mean were reportedly shown by an Asian-associated ancestry cluster in a later analysis. It was 164 TCR beta chains that were listed as cytomegalovirus-associated. By a later analysis, the bulk of CMV-associated TCR beta chains appeared HLA-restricted.

As to this clone: The target antigen is unknown.

The material sequenced was PBMCs. This TCR was recovered from a man in his thirties or forties in good health and CMV-seropositive. The rearrangement uses TRBV6-5 and TRBJ2-7; possible D gene TRBD1, 6 bases. The DNA for the CDR3 is TGTGCCAGCAGTTACTCGGACAGAAAATACGAGCAGTACTTC. As protein: CASSYSDRKYEQYF.